The clone carrying this T cell receptor beta chain occurred once. This entry comes from a study of blood T cell repertoires in COVID-19. Some clones are missing from TCRdb's copy, which holds only in-frame ones; the method was immunoSEQ multiplex PCR. Among about 250,000 clones listed, 90% were seen once. Germline V gene data show CDR1 as LNHDA and CDR2 as SQIVND (reference sequence). The CDR3 has 16 residues. The junction had 2 bases not matched to a gene; V was cut back by 3 bases and J by 2 bases. The sequenced sample consisted of peripheral blood. The rearrangement joins TRBV19 to TRBJ1-4; 11 positions agree with TRBD1. The source is a woman aged 55-69 years with COVID-19, enrolled during active disease. The CDR3 is CASSMDRGLTNEKLFF. In nucleotides, the CDR3 is TGTGCCAGTAGTATGGACAGGGGGCTCACTAATGAAAAACTGTTTTTT.